A selection of T cell receptor beta chains follows, all from one sample in a study of post-analysis software for immune sequencing data. TCRdb itself ran the PCR reads through MiXCR, one entry per CDR3 protein. In the table there are around 150,000 distinct CDR3 sequences, 35% to 40% of which are singletons. Sequencing was performed on blood, taken after autologous hematopoietic stem cell transplantation. The receptors were gathered from a girl between 5 and 17 years old with multiple sclerosis. CDR3s include the opening cysteine and the closing phenylalanine or tryptophan. D genes are given only for firm matches. Clone size is shown for a subset of rows, as once, few, many or a class of expanded clone.

NA,few,14,TRBV11-3,TRBJ2-3,TGTGCCAGCAGCTTACAGGGGGGGGACGATACGCAGTATTTT,CASSLQGGDDTQYF
TRBD1,few,16,TRBV20-1,TRBJ1-6,TGCAGTGCTAGAGATTCCCAGGGGGCCTATAATTCACCCCTCCACTTT,CSARDSQGAYNSPLHF
NA,NA,15,TRBV6-1,TRBJ2-4,TGTGCCAGCAGTACGATTACAGGAGCCAAAAACATTCAGTACTTC,CASSTITGAKNIQYF
NA,once,14,TRBV13,TRBJ2-3,TGTGCCAGCAGCTTAGGCCAGGGGGGTTATACGCAGTATTTT,CASSLGQGGYTQYF
TRBD1,NA,14,TRBV5-8,TRBJ1-2,TGTGCCCGCAGCCGGGGACAGACTTACTATGGCTACACCTTC,CARSRGQTYYGYTF
NA,few,18,TRBV4-2,TRBJ2-3,TGTGCCAGCAGCCAAGATTCCGGGCGGGACCGAGGGGCAGATACGCAGTATTTT,CASSQDSGRDRGADTQYF
NA,many,13,TRBV2,TRBJ1-1,TGTGCCAGCCGACTAGTGTTAGGCACTGAAGCTTTCTTT,CASRLVLGTEAFF
NA,few,15,TRBV11-3,TRBJ1-6,TGTGCCAGCAGCTTCGGGACGGTGTATAATTCACCCCTCCACTTT,CASSFGTVYNSPLHF
TRBD2,NA,15,TRBV7-2,TRBJ2-5,TGTGCCAGCAGCTTAGGTGGCGGGAGAGTCGAGACCCAGTACTTC,CASSLGGGRVETQYF
NA,NA,12,TRBV20-1,TRBJ2-3,TGCAGTGCTAGCTCCCCCGGAGATACGCAGTATTTT,CSASSPGDTQYF
TRBD2,many,15,TRBV28,TRBJ2-7,TGTGCCAGCAAACACCAGCTAGCGGGATCCTACGAGCAGTACTTC,CASKHQLAGSYEQYF
NA,NA,16,TRBV10-3,TRBJ2-7,TGTGCCATCAGTGATTTGGGGGGGGCCCTATCCTACGAGCAGTACTTC,CAISDLGGALSYEQYF
TRBD2,few,16,TRBV20-1,TRBJ2-2,TGCAGTGCTATACCCATAAGCGGGAGGTACACCGGGGAGCTGTTTTTT,CSAIPISGRYTGELFF
NA,few,16,TRBV7-2,TRBJ2-1,TGTGCCAGCAGCTTATTTCGCGGGGATTCCTACAATGAGCAGTTCTTC,CASSLFRGDSYNEQFF
TRBD2,few,15,TRBV20-1,TRBJ2-3,TGCAGTGCTGCGACTAGCGCCGGGGGCACAGATACGCAGTATTTT,CSAATSAGGTDTQYF
NA,NA,15,TRBV11-2,TRBJ2-6,TGTGCCAGCAGCTCCCAGGGCTCTGGGGCCAACGTCCTGACTTTC,CASSSQGSGANVLTF
TRBD2,few,14,TRBV9,TRBJ2-1,TGTGCCAGCAGCCTAAGCGGGAGAGGCAATGAGCAGTTCTTC,CASSLSGRGNEQFF
TRBD2,NA,16,TRBV7-9,TRBJ2-1,TGTGCCAGCAGCACCCCGGGACTAGCGGGAGCTCGTGAGCAGTTCTTC,CASSTPGLAGAREQFF
TRBD2,NA,16,TRBV12-3/TRBV12-4,TRBJ2-2,TGTGCCAGCAGTTTCTCGAGCGGGAGAGGCACCGGGGAGCTGTTTTTT,CASSFSSGRGTGELFF
TRBD2,once,15,TRBV20-1,TRBJ2-7,TGCAGTGCTAGATCCTCGACTAGCGGCTCCTACGAGCAGTACTTC,CSARSSTSGSYEQYF
NA,NA,13,TRBV20-1,TRBJ1-4,TGCAGTGCTAGAGTCCCTTACGGGGAAAAACTGTTTTTT,CSARVPYGEKLFF
TRBD1,NA,15,TRBV7-8,TRBJ2-2,TGTGCCAGCAGCCCTCGACAGGGGCCGGGAGGGGAGCTGTTTTTT,CASSPRQGPGGELFF
TRBD1,few,14,TRBV7-3,TRBJ2-2,TGTGCCAGCAGCTCGACAGGGTTCGCCGGGGAGCTGTTTTTT,CASSSTGFAGELFF
NA,NA,13,TRBV6-1,TRBJ2-1,TGTGCCAGCAGTGAAATGGGGAATTGGGAGCAGTTCTTC,CASSEMGNWEQFF
TRBD2,many,17,TRBV4-3,TRBJ2-1,TGCGCCAGCAGCCAAGATAGCGGGAGGGCCCTCTGGAATGAGCAGTTCTTC,CASSQDSGRALWNEQFF
NA,NA,15,TRBV24-1,TRBJ2-1,TGTGCCACCAGTGTCTTGGGCGGGTCCTACAATGAGCAGTTCTTC,CATSVLGGSYNEQFF
NA,few,14,TRBV7-6,TRBJ2-3,TGTGCCAGCAGCCCGAGTTCCGAGGGATATACGCAGTATTTT,CASSPSSEGYTQYF
NA,many,16,TRBV28,TRBJ1-5,TGTGCCAGCAGCCCCCGAACAGGGAACGGCAATCAGCCCCAGCATTTT,CASSPRTGNGNQPQHF
NA,NA,15,TRBV6-2/TRBV6-3,TRBJ2-1,TGTGCCAGCACCAAGACTAGTCCGCTTTACAATGAGCAGTTCTTC,CASTKTSPLYNEQFF